This section outlines one TCR beta chain sequence together with its context. Its specificity is not known. The data derive from a study of cytomegalovirus exposure and HLA in healthy donors. General observations from the study: Prior analysis indicated that the majority of TCR beta V segments exhibited productivity approximately 87% or approximately 30% of the time. At a 0.05 false discovery rate, a later analysis found some 18,000 TCR beta sequences to be associated with HLA alleles. The authors judged a highly shared variant cluster likely a sequencing artifact.

The CDR3 extends over 15 amino acids. Deletions cut 4 bases from V and 4 bases from J, with 11 bases between. CDR1 is SEHNR, CDR2 FQNEAQ, per germline (reference sequence). The PCR used 60 Vbeta and 13 Jbeta primers. This table comes from immunoSEQ multiplex PCR, and its TCRdb copy is limited to in-frame clones, with some not included. The table has 180,000 or so clones, about 77% seen once; the top ten hold under 3%. This TCR was sampled from a woman aged 25 to 39 in good health and CMV-seropositive. The V and J genes are TRBV7-9 and TRBJ2-6; D perhaps matches TRBD2 (5 bases). Input material: PBMCs. CDR3: CASSSRAGGANVLTF. The DNA of the CDR3 is TGTGCCAGCAGCTCTCGGGCGGGCGGGGCCAACGTCCTGACTTTC.